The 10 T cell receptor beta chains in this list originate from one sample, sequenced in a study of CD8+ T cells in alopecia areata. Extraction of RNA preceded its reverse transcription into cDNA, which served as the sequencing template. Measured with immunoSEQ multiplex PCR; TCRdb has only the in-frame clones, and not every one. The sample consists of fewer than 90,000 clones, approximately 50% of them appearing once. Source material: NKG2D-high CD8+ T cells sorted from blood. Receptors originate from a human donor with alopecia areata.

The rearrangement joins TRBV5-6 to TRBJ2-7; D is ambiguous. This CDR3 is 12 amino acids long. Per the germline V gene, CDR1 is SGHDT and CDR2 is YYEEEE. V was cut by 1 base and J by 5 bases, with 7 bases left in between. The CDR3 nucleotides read TGTGCCAGCAGCTTGAGGATCAACGAGCAGTACTTC. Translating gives CASSLRINEQYF. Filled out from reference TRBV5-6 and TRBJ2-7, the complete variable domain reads DAGVTQSPTHLIKTRGQQVTLRCSPKSGHDTVSWYQQALGQGPQFIFQYYEEEERQRGNFPDRFSGHQFPNYSSELNVNALLLGDSALYLCASSLRINEQYFGPGTRLTVT.

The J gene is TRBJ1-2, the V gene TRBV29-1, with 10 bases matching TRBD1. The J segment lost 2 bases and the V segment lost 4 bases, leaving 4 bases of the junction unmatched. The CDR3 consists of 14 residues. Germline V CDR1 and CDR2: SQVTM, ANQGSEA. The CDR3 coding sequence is TGCAGCGTTGCGGGGACAGGGGACAACTATGGCTACACCTTC. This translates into CSVAGTGDNYGYTF.

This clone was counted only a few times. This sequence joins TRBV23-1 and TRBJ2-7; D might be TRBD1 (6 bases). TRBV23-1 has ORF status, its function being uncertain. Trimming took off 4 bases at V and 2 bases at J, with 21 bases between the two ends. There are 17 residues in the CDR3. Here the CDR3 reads CASSRRARGQPAYEQYF. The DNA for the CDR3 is TGCGCCAGCAGTCGAAGAGCCAGGGGTCAGCCCGCCTACGAGCAGTACTTC.

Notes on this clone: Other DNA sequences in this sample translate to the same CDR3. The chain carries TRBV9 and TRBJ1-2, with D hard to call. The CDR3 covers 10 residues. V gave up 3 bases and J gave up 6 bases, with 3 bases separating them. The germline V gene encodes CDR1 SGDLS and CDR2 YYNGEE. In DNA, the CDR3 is TGTGCCAGCAGCGGGGATGGCTACACCTTC. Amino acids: CASSGDGYTF.

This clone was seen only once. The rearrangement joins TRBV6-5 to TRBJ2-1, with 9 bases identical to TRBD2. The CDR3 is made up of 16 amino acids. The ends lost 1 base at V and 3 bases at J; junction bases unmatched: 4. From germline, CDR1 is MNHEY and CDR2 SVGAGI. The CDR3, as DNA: TGTGCCAGCAGTTACTTCGAACTAGCGGGCTACAATGAGCAGTTCTTC. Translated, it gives CASSYFELAGYNEQFF.

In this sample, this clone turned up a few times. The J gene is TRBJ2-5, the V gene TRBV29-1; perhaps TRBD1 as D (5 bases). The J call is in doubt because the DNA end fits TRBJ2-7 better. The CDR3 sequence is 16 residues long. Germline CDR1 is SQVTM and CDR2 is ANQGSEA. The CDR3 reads CSVEIGHTAEPYEQYF. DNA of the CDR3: TGCAGCGTTGAAATAGGACACACTGCCGAACCCTACGAGCAGTACTTC.

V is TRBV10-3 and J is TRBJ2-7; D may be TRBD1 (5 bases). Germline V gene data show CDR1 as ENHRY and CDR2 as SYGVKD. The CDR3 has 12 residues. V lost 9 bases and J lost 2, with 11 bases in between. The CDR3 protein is CAILDKTYEQYF. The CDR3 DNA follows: TGTGCCATTCTGGACAAAACCTACGAGCAGTACTTC.

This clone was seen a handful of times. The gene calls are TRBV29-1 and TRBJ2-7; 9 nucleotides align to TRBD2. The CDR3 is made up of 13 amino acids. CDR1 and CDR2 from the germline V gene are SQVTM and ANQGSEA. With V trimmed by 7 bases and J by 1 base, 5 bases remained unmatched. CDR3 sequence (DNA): TGCAGCGGTCGGACTAGCGATTCCTACGAGCAGTACTTC. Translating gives CSGRTSDSYEQYF.

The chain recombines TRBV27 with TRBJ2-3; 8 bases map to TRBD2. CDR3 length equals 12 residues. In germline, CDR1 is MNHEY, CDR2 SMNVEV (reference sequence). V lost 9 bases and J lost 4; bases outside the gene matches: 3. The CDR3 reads CASSGIADTQYF. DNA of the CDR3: TGTGCCAGTAGCGGGATTGCAGATACGCAGTATTTT.

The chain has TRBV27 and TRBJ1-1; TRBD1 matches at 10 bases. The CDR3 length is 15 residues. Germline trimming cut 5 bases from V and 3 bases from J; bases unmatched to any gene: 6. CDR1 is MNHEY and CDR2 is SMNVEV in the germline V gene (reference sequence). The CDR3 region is CASSMDRGLDTEAFF. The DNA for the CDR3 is TGTGCCAGCAGTATGGACAGGGGGTTGGACACTGAAGCTTTCTTT.